The source of this TCR beta chain is a study of T cell responses to AZD1222 COVID-19 vaccine. Sequenced by immunoSEQ multiplex PCR; TCRdb stores in-frame clones only, minus some. The sample consists of tens of thousands of clones, 86% of them appearing once. Trimming at V came to 0 bases and at J to 4 bases, leaving 6 bases not matched to a gene. Germline CDR1 and CDR2: SGHRS and YFSETQ. This CDR3 is 16 amino acids long. This TCR derives from an adult in good health. Material: peripheral blood, obtained on day 0 of AZD1222 vaccination. The chain couples TRBV5-1 to TRBJ2-2, with 7 bases aligning to TRBD1. Here the CDR3 reads CASSLEGAVGTGELFF. Here the CDR3 DNA reads TGCGCCAGCAGCTTGGAGGGGGCGGTTGGCACCGGGGAGCTGTTTTTT.